The count of the clone carrying this T cell receptor (beta chain) is one. These data originate in a study of blood T cell repertoires in COVID-19. Across the study: There were acute and convalescent COVID-19 samples, and they came from the United States, Italy and Spain. PBMCs, B-cell-depleted T cells, or T cells were the source of the cDNA or gDNA that made up the material.

Produced via immunoSEQ multiplex PCR; TCRdb's table is partial and in-frame only. The sample holds some 380,000 clones, 81% seen once. The CDR3 spans 15 residues. After removal of 5 bases from V and 9 bases from J, the junction contained 10 bases not matched to a gene. The germline CDR1 and CDR2 sequences are SEHNR and FQNEAQ (reference sequence). What was sequenced was peripheral blood. The sequence was collected from a human donor with acute or convalescent COVID-19. The donor label of this sample is uncertain. The genes are TRBV7-9 and TRBJ2-1; 10 positions match TRBD1. The CDR3 here is CASSVTGTGASEQFF. In nucleotides, the CDR3 is TGTGCCAGCAGCGTTACCGGGACAGGGGCTAGTGAGCAGTTCTTC.